What follows is one TCR beta chain and its context. The sample comes from a study of shared clonotypes between healthy human individuals. The protocol was immunoSEQ multiplex PCR, while the TCRdb copy is restricted to in-frame clones and leaves out a portion. The sample lists a few million clones, approximately 93% seen once, with approximately 0.4% in the top ten. Between the trimmed V and J ends, which lost 4 bases and 4 bases, there was a span of 10 bases. CDR3 length: 14 residues. The germline CDR1 and CDR2 sequences are SNHLY and FYNNEI. This clonotype was obtained from a man between 18 and 35 years old in good health. Some clones in this sample may be carry-over from other donors' samples. Sequencing used naive CD4+ T cells from PBMCs. Subset described: CD45RA+ positively selected. V is TRBV2 and J is TRBJ2-2; D unresolved. The CDR3 DNA reads TGTGCCAGCAGTGCGATACGGAGCACCGGGGAGCTGTTTTTT. Encoded protein: CASSAIRSTGELFF.